This record concerns one T cell receptor (beta chain) sequence. Its antigen remains unidentified. This entry belongs to a study of CD8+CD57+ T cells in acquired aplastic anemia. Study background: Sorted CD4+ plus CD8+ cells gave DNA averaging 3.2 ug. Healthy donor CD4+ samples were sequenced to a depth that averaged approximately 9.9 million reads.

Study-wide findings and caveats: There were over 25 CD8+ CDR3 sequences that occurred in both patients and controls.

Researchers used genomic DNA as the template to profile TCR beta VDJ and CDR3. TCRdb recomputed calls from the reads with MiXCR, one row per CDR3 protein. Among around 170,000 distinct CDR3 sequences, around 45% were seen once, and the ten largest hold roughly 3%. The CDR3 is made up of 15 amino acids. After removal of 2 bases from V and 1 base from J, the junction contained 4 bases not matched to a gene. Germline V gene lookup returns CDR1 KGHSH and CDR2 LQKENI. V is TRBV18 and J is TRBJ1-1; 7 bases line up with TRBD1. Sequences were obtained from sorted CD4+, CD8+, or CD8+CD57+ T cells (not recorded which) from PBMCs. The receptor comes from a human donor in good health. The CDR3 region is CASSPRTGKNTEAFF. CDR3 nucleotide sequence: TGTGCCAGCTCACCAAGGACAGGAAAGAACACTGAAGCTTTCTTT.